Each of the 23 T cell receptor beta chains below was sequenced from the same sample in a study of beta chain features in type 1 diabetes. Sequenced material consisted of expressed TCRB transcripts (all of the isolated RNA was reverse transcribed). Assay: immunoSEQ multiplex PCR; the TCRdb copy retains only in-frame clones and omits some. The table lists fewer than 650,000 clones, roughly 15% of them singletons. Sample: naive CD4+ T cells from blood. Receptors were obtained from a man between 18 and 35 years old in good health.

In this sample, this clone turned up a few times. The gene calls are TRBV7-2 and TRBJ1-4; maybe TRBD1 (5 bases). This CDR3 spans 14 amino acids. Germline loops: CDR1 SGHTA, CDR2 FQGNSA. The germline V and J ends were trimmed by 6 bases and 6 bases, with 14 bases remaining between them. The CDR3 region is CASSSGTLYEKLFF. The CDR3 DNA follows: TGTGCCAGCAGTTCCGGGACCCTCTATGAAAAACTGTTTTTT.

Notes on this clone: Other DNA sequences within the sample encode an identical CDR3. This chain uses TRBV5-1 with TRBJ2-7; D may be TRBD2 (6 bases). The V gene lost 2 bases and the J gene lost 0 bases, with 12 bases spanning the gap. The germline V gene has CDR1 SGHRS and CDR2 YFSETQ. The CDR3 is 15 amino acids. CDR3 DNA sequence: TGCGCCAGCAGCTTAGTCGGGGGAAGCTCCTACGAGCAGTACTTC. This translates into CASSLVGGSSYEQYF.

V usage is TRBV9 and J usage is TRBJ2-7, with 10 bases lining up with TRBD2. With V trimmed by 3 bases and J by 0 bases, 3 bases remained unmatched. The CDR3 spans 15 residues. Germline CDR1 SGDLS, CDR2 YYNGEE. The CDR3 DNA follows: TGTGCCAGCAGCGAATCTAGCGGGAGCTCCTACGAGCAGTACTTC. Translated, it gives CASSESSGSSYEQYF.

The rearrangement links TRBV11-2 to TRBJ2-5, with D possibly being TRBD1 (6 bases). V was trimmed by 1 base and J by 3 bases, leaving 9 bases between them. Germline CDR1 reads SGHAT; CDR2 reads FQNNGV. This CDR3 comprises 14 residues. The CDR3 here is CASSLVQGKETQYF. CDR3 in DNA: TGTGCCAGCAGCTTAGTGCAGGGGAAAGAGACCCAGTACTTC.

This chain connects TRBV15 to TRBJ2-3, with TRBD1 as a possible D gene (6 bases). V lost 5 bases to trimming and J lost 0 bases, with 15 bases between them. The CDR3 runs to 16 residues. CDR1 and CDR2 (germline): LNHNV, YYDKDF (reference sequence). The CDR3 sequence is CATSVPGHSSTDTQYF. The DNA for the CDR3 is TGTGCCACCAGCGTTCCGGGACATTCTAGCACAGATACGCAGTATTTT.

V and J are TRBV19 and TRBJ2-1; tentative D call: TRBD2 (6 bases). CDR3 length equals 14 residues. V lost 7 bases and J 5 bases, leaving 15 bases between the germline ends. Germline CDR1 reads LNHDA; CDR2 reads SQIVND (reference sequence). This CDR3 reads CASTAGTGDNEQFF. CDR3 coding DNA: TGTGCCAGTACGGCCGGGACGGGAGACAATGAGCAGTTCTTC.

This clone was seen only a few times. V usage is TRBV29-1 and J usage is TRBJ1-1, with a tentative D call TRBD1 (5 bases). V lost 4 bases and J 0 bases, leaving 6 bases between the germline ends. From germline, CDR1 is SQVTM and CDR2 ANQGSEA. This CDR3 spans 12 amino acids. CDR3 region: CSVGQLNTEAFF. The CDR3 region has the DNA TGCAGCGTTGGACAGTTGAACACTGAAGCTTTCTTT.

The chain carries TRBV27 and TRBJ1-2; TRBD1 is a possible D gene (6 bases). The V gene's germline CDR1 is MNHEY and CDR2 SMNVEV (reference sequence). The length of the CDR3 is 14 residues. The V gene lost 6 bases and the J gene lost 4 bases, with 15 bases spanning the gap. This chain's CDR3 is CASRTIRGGYGYTF. The CDR3, as DNA: TGTGCCAGCAGGACGATCAGGGGAGGCTATGGCTACACCTTC.

In its sample, this clone was seen a few times. The chain has TRBV5-1 and TRBJ2-5; D is possibly TRBD2 (5 bases). CDR1 is SGHRS, CDR2 YFSETQ, per germline. The CDR3 consists of 13 residues. V shed 4 bases and J shed 10 bases, with 17 bases lying between them. CDR3 protein: CASSLLTRVDQYF. DNA for the CDR3: TGCGCCAGCAGCCTTCTTACTAGGGTCGACCAGTACTTC. The whole variable domain, remainder taken from reference TRBV5-1 and TRBJ2-5, is KAGVTQTPRYLIKTRGQQVTLSCSPISGHRSVSWYQQTPGQGLQFLFEYFSETQRNKGNFPGRFSGRQFSNSRSEMNVSTLELGDSALYLCASSLLTRVDQYFGPGTRLLVL.

This clone has just a few counts. The chain recombines TRBV11-1 with TRBJ2-1; 8 positions match TRBD2. V dropped 5 bases and J dropped 7; count of bases not matched to a gene: 13. The CDR3 length is 16 residues. The germline CDR1 and CDR2 sequences are SGHAT and FQDESV (reference sequence). The CDR3 region has the DNA TGTGCCAGCAGCCGCCCCGGGACTAGGGGTGGGAATGAGCAGTTCTTC. This gives the protein CASSRPGTRGGNEQFF.

This clone showed up just a few times. CDR3 amino acids: CASSQDLRGDGYTF. DNA of the CDR3: TGCGCCAGCAGCCAAGATCTCAGGGGGGATGGCTACACCTTC. The chain is built from TRBV4-3 and TRBJ1-2; 7 bases map to TRBD1. This CDR3 has 14 amino acids. Per germline, CDR1 LGHNA and CDR2 YSLEER. V was pared by 0 bases and J by 6 bases, with 4 bases of the junction left unmatched.

This clone was detected only a few times. V gene TRBV28 combines with J gene TRBJ1-2; perhaps TRBD1 as D (6 bases). This CDR3 is 12 amino acids long. CDR1 is MDHEN, CDR2 SYDVKM, per germline. Trimming stripped 6 bases from V and 8 bases from J, with 13 bases between. CDR3 DNA sequence: TGTGCCAGCAGAGAAGTAGGGGGAGGCTACACCTTC. Protein sequence: CASREVGGGYTF.

This clone was detected a few times. The rearrangement uses TRBV5-6 and TRBJ2-2; the D gene is possibly TRBD1 (6 bases). V shed 0 bases and J shed 6 bases, with 15 bases lying between them. The V gene's germline CDR1 is SGHDT and CDR2 YYEEEE. This CDR3 is built from 16 residues. The CDR3 nucleotides are TGTGCCAGCAGCTTGGTATGGGACAAGGGTCCCGGGGAGCTGTTTTTT. Amino acids: CASSLVWDKGPGELFF.

The chain joins TRBV10-3 to TRBJ2-3, with TRBD1 matching over 7 bases. CDR3 size: 13 residues. V was pared by 6 bases and J by 6 bases, with 6 bases of the junction left unmatched. Germline CDR1 ENHRY, CDR2 SYGVKD. The CDR3, as DNA: TGTGCCATCAGCCCACAACAGGGGGATACGCAGTATTTT. Residues: CAISPQQGDTQYF.

This clone was observed a handful of times. V and J are TRBV30 and TRBJ1-2, with D unresolved. Germline CDR1 and CDR2: GTSNPN and SVGIG (reference sequence). Between the trimmed V and J ends, which lost 3 bases and 4 bases, there was a span of 15 bases. This CDR3 has 14 residues. As DNA, the CDR3 is TGTGCCTGGAGAGCGTGGAGGGAGACCTATGGCTACACCTTC. It translates to CAWRAWRETYGYTF.

This clone showed up just a few times. The J gene is TRBJ2-7, the V gene TRBV6-1; D is perhaps TRBD1 (5 bases). Germline V gene sequence: CDR1 MNHNS, CDR2 SASEGT. Trimming cost V 4 bases and J 0 bases, with 16 bases left between them. This CDR3 has 16 amino acids. This chain's CDR3 is CASSAEEAGISYEQYF. The CDR3 DNA reads TGTGCCAGCAGTGCGGAAGAGGCAGGGATCTCCTACGAGCAGTACTTC.

CDR3 amino acids: CASSPQVRLGDTQYF. The CDR3 DNA reads as TGTGCCAGTAGTCCCCAGGTTCGGTTAGGAGATACGCAGTATTTT. The V and J genes are TRBV19 and TRBJ2-3, with D hard to call. The ends were cut back, 5 bases at V and 5 bases at J, with 17 bases in the middle. The CDR3 runs to 15 residues. The germline V gene encodes CDR1 LNHDA and CDR2 SQIVND (reference sequence).

This chain connects TRBV2 to TRBJ2-5; either TRBD1 or TRBD2 may fit D (6 bases each). Trimming removed 6 bases at V and 4 bases at J, with 18 bases between. The CDR3 is made up of 15 amino acids. CDR1 is SNHLY and CDR2 is FYNNEI in the germline V gene. CDR3 sequence: CASSLLQGGRETQYF. CDR3 sequence (DNA): TGTGCCAGCAGCCTCCTACAGGGAGGCAGAGAGACCCAGTACTTC.

This clone was observed a few times. The chain links TRBV28 to TRBJ1-2; D ambiguous. CDR1 is MDHEN and CDR2 is SYDVKM in the germline V gene. The CDR3 spans 14 residues. V was trimmed by 3 bases and J by 6 bases, leaving 14 bases between them. CDR3 loop: CASSLLRRGDGYTF. CDR3 coding DNA: TGTGCCAGCAGTTTGTTACGTCGGGGAGATGGCTACACCTTC.

The chain carries TRBV28 and TRBJ2-1; possible D gene TRBD2, 6 bases. This CDR3 is 16 amino acids long. The germline gives CDR1 MDHEN, CDR2 SYDVKM. Trimming took off 3 bases at V and 0 bases at J, with 12 bases between the two ends. DNA of the CDR3: TGTGCCAGCAGTTTGGGGCTAGCGCGCTCCTACAATGAGCAGTTCTTC. The encoded protein is CASSLGLARSYNEQFF.

The V call is TRBV7-2, the J call TRBJ2-3, with a possible D match to TRBD1 (5 bases). The germline CDR1 and CDR2 sequences are SGHTA and FQGNSA. CDR3 length equals 16 residues. V shed 2 bases and J shed 2 bases, with 14 bases lying between them. The CDR3 protein is CASSLSWTMSTDTQYF. CDR3 DNA sequence: TGTGCCAGCAGCTTAAGTTGGACAATGTCCACAGATACGCAGTATTTT.

The sample holds a few counts of this clone. CDR3 amino acids: CASSSCLPSYEQYF. As DNA, the CDR3 is TGTGCCAGCAGCTCGTGCCTCCCCTCCTACGAGCAGTACTTC. The J gene is TRBJ2-7, the V gene TRBV7-6; D gene ambiguous. CDR1 is SGHVS and CDR2 is FNYEAQ in the germline V gene. The CDR3 totals 14 residues. Trimming left V 4 bases short and J 0 bases short, with 10 bases between.

The V gene is TRBV15, the J gene TRBJ1-5; 8 nucleotides match TRBD1. V was pared by 8 bases and J by 2 bases, with 2 bases of the junction left unmatched. The germline CDR1 and CDR2 sequences are LNHNV and YYDKDF (reference sequence). CDR3 length equals 13 residues. CDR3 sequence: CATGQGRNQPQHF. DNA for the CDR3: TGTGCCACCGGACAGGGCCGCAATCAGCCCCAGCATTTT.